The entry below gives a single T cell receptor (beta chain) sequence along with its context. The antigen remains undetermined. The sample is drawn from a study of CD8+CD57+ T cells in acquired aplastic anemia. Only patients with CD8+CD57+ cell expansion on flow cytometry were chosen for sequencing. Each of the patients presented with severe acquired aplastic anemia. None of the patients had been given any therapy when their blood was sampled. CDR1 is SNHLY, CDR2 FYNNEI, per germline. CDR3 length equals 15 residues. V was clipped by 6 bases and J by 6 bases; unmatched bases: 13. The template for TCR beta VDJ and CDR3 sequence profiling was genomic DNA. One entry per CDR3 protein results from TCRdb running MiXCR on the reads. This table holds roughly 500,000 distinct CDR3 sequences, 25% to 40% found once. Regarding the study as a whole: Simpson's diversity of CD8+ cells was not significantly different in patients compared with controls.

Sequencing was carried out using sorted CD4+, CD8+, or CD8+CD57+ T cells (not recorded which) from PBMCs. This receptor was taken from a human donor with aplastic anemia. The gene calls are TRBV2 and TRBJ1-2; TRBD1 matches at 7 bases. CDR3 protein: CASSQVSGGFNGYTF. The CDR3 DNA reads TGTGCCAGCAGCCAAGTATCAGGGGGGTTTAATGGCTACACCTTC.